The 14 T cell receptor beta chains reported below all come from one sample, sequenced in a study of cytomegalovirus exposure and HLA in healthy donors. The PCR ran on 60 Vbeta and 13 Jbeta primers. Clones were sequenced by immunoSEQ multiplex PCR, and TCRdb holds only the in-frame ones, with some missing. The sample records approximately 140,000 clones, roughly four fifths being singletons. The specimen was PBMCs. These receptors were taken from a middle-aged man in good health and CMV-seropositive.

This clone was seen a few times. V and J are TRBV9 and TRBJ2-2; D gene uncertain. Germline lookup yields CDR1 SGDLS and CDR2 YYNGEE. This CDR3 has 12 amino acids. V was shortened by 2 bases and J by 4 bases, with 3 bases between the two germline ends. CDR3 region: CASSVVTGELFF. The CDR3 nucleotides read TGTGCCAGCAGCGTCGTCACCGGGGAGCTGTTTTTT.

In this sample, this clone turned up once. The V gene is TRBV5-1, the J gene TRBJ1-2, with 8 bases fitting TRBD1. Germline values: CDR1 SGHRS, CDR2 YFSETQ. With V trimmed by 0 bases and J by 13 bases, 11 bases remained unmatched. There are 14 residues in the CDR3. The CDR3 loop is CASSLDRGYPQRTF. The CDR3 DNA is TGCGCCAGCAGCTTGGACAGGGGGTATCCCCAACGCACCTTC.

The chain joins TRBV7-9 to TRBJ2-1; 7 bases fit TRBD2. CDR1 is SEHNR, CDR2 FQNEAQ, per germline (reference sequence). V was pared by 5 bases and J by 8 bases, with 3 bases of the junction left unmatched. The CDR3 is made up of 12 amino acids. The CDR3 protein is CASSRTSDEQFF. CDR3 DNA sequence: TGTGCCAGCAGCCGTACTAGCGATGAGCAGTTCTTC.

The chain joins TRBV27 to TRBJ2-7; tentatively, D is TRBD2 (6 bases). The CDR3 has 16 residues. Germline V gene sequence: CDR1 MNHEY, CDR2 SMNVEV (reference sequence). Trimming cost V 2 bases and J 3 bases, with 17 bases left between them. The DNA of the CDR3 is TGTGCCAGCAGTTTACTCGCGATGGGGGGAGGCTACGAGCAGTACTTC. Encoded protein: CASSLLAMGGGYEQYF.

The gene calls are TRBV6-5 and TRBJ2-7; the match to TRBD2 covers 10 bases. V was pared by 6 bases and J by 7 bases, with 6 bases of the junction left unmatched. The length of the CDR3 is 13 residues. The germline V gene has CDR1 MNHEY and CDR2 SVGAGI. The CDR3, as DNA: TGTGCCAGCAGAAGCGGGAGGGCCGATGAGCAGTACTTC. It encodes CASRSGRADEQYF.

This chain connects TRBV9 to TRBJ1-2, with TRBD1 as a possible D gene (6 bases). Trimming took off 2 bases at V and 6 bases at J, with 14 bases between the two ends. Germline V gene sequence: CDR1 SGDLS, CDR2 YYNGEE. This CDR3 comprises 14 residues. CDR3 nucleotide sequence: TGTGCCAGCAGCGTCAGCGGGACATCCCATGGCTACACCTTC. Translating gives CASSVSGTSHGYTF.

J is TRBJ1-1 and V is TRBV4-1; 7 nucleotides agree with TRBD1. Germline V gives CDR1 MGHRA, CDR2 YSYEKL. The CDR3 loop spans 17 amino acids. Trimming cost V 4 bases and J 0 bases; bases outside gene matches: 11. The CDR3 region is CASSPRTGPSLNTEAFF. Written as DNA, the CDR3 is TGCGCCAGCAGCCCCCGGACAGGACCTTCCTTGAACACTGAAGCTTTCTTT.

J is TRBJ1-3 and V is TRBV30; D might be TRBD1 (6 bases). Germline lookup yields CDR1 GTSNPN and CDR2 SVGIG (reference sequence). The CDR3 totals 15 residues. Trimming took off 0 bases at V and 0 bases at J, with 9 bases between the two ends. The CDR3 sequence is CAWSVGTNSGNTIYF. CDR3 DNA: TGTGCCTGGAGTGTTGGGACAAACTCTGGAAACACCATATATTTT.

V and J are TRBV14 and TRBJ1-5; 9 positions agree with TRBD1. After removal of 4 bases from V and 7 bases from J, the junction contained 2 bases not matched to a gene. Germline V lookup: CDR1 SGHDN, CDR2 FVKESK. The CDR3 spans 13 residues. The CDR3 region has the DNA TGTGCCAGCAGCCGAACAGGGGGCCAGCCCCAGCATTTT. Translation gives CASSRTGGQPQHF.

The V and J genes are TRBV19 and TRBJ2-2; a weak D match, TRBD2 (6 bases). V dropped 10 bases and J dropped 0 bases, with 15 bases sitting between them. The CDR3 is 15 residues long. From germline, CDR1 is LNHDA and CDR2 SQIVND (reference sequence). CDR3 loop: CATRLRGTNTGELFF. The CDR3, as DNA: TGTGCCACACGACTACGGGGGACGAACACCGGGGAGCTGTTTTTT.

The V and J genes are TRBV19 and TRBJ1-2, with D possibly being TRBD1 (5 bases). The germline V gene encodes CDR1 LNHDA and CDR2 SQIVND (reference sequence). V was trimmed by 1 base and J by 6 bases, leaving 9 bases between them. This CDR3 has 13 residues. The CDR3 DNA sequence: TGTGCCAGTAGTATAGTAGGCAGGGATGGCTACACCTTC. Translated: CASSIVGRDGYTF.

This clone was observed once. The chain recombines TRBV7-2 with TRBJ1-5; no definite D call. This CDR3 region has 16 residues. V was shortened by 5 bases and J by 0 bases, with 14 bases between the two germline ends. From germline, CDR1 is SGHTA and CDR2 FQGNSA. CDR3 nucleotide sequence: TGTGCCAGCAGCCCCGGACTGACGGGTAGCAATCAGCCCCAGCATTTT. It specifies CASSPGLTGSNQPQHF.

CDR3 bases: TGTGCCAGCAGCAAACACACAGATACGCAGTATTTT. This gives the protein CASSKHTDTQYF. This sequence joins TRBV7-6 and TRBJ2-3, with unresolved D. V shed 5 bases and J shed 2 bases, with 5 bases lying between them. CDR1 SGHVS and CDR2 FNYEAQ come from the germline V gene. This CDR3 has 12 amino acids.

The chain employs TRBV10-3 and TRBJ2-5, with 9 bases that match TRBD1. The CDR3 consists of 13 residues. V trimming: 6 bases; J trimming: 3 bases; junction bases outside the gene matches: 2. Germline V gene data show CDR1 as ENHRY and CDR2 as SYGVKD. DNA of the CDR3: TGTGCCATCAGCGGGACAGGGAAAGAGACCCAGTACTTC. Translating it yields CAISGTGKETQYF.